The present TCR beta chain was sequenced within a study of cytomegalovirus exposure and HLA in healthy donors. Study findings and constraints: Usually a TCR sequence was rare, but some public TCRs were found in many donors.

Measured with immunoSEQ multiplex PCR; TCRdb has only the in-frame clones, and not every one. Here the sample spans more than 250,000 clones, about nine tenths being singletons. V was clipped by 6 bases and J by 1 base, with 18 bases between them. Germline CDR1 MNHEY, CDR2 SMNVEV (reference sequence). This CDR3 is 17 amino acids long. As regards this clone: The antigen remains undetermined.

The sequence was obtained from a woman aged 25-40 years in good health and CMV-seropositive. The gene calls are TRBV27 and TRBJ1-4; D might be TRBD1 (6 bases). The sequencing sample was made of PBMCs. Here the CDR3 reads CASRRGRTAETNEKLFF. Here the CDR3 DNA reads TGTGCCAGCAGACGGGGTAGGACAGCCGAAACTAATGAAAAACTGTTTTTT.